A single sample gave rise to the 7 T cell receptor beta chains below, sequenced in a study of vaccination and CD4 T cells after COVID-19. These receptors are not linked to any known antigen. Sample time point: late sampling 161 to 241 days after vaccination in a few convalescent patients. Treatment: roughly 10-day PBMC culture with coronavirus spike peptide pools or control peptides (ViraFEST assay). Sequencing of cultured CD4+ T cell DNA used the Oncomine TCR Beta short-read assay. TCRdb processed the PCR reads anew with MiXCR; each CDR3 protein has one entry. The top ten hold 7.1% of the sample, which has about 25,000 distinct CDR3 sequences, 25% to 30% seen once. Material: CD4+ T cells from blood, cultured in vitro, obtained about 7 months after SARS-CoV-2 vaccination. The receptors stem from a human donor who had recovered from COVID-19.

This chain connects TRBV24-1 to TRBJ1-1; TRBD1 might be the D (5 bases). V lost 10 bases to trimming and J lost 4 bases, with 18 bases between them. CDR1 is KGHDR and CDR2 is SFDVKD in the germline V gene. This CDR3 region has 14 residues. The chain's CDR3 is CATASAGPVTEAFF. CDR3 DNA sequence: TGTGCCACTGCCTCGGCGGGGCCGGTCACTGAAGCTTTCTTT.

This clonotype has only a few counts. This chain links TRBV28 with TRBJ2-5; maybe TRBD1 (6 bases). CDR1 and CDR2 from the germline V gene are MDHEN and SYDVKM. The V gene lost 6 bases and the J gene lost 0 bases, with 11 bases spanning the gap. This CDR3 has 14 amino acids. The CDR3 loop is CASSQQGYQETQYF. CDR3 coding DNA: TGTGCCAGCAGCCAGCAGGGGTACCAAGAGACCCAGTACTTC.

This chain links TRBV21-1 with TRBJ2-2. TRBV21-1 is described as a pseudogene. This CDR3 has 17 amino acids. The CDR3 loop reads CASSKGLRTCGTGELFF. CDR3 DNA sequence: TGTGCCAGCAGCAAAGGGCTCCGGACGTGTGGGACCGGGGAGCTGTTTTTT.

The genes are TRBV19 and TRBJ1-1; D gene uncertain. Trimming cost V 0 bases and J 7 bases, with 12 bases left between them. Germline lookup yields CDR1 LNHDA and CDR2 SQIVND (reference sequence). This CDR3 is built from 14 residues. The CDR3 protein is CASSIEWAAREAFF. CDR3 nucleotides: TGTGCCAGTAGTATAGAATGGGCAGCACGTGAAGCTTTCTTT.

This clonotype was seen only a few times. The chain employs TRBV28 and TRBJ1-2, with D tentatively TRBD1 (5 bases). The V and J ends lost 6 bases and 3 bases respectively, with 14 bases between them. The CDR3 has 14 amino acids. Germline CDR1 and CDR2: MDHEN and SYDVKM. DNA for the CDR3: TGTGCCAGCAGACGCCCGGGGGTTCACTATGGCTACACCTTC. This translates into CASRRPGVHYGYTF.

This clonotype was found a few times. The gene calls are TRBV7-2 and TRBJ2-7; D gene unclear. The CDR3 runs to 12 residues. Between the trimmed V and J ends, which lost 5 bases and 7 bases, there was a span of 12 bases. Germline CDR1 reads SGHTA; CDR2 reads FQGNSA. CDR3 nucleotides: TGTGCCAGCAGCCCAGCTTTCAGGGAGCAGTACTTC. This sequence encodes CASSPAFREQYF.

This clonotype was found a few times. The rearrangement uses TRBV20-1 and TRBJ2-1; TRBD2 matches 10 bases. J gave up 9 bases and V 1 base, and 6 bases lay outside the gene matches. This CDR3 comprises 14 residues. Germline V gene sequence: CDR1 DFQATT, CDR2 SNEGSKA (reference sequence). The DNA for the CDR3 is TGCAGTGCTAGAGGATCTAGCGGGAGTGGTGAGCAGTTCTTC. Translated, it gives CSARGSSGSGEQFF.